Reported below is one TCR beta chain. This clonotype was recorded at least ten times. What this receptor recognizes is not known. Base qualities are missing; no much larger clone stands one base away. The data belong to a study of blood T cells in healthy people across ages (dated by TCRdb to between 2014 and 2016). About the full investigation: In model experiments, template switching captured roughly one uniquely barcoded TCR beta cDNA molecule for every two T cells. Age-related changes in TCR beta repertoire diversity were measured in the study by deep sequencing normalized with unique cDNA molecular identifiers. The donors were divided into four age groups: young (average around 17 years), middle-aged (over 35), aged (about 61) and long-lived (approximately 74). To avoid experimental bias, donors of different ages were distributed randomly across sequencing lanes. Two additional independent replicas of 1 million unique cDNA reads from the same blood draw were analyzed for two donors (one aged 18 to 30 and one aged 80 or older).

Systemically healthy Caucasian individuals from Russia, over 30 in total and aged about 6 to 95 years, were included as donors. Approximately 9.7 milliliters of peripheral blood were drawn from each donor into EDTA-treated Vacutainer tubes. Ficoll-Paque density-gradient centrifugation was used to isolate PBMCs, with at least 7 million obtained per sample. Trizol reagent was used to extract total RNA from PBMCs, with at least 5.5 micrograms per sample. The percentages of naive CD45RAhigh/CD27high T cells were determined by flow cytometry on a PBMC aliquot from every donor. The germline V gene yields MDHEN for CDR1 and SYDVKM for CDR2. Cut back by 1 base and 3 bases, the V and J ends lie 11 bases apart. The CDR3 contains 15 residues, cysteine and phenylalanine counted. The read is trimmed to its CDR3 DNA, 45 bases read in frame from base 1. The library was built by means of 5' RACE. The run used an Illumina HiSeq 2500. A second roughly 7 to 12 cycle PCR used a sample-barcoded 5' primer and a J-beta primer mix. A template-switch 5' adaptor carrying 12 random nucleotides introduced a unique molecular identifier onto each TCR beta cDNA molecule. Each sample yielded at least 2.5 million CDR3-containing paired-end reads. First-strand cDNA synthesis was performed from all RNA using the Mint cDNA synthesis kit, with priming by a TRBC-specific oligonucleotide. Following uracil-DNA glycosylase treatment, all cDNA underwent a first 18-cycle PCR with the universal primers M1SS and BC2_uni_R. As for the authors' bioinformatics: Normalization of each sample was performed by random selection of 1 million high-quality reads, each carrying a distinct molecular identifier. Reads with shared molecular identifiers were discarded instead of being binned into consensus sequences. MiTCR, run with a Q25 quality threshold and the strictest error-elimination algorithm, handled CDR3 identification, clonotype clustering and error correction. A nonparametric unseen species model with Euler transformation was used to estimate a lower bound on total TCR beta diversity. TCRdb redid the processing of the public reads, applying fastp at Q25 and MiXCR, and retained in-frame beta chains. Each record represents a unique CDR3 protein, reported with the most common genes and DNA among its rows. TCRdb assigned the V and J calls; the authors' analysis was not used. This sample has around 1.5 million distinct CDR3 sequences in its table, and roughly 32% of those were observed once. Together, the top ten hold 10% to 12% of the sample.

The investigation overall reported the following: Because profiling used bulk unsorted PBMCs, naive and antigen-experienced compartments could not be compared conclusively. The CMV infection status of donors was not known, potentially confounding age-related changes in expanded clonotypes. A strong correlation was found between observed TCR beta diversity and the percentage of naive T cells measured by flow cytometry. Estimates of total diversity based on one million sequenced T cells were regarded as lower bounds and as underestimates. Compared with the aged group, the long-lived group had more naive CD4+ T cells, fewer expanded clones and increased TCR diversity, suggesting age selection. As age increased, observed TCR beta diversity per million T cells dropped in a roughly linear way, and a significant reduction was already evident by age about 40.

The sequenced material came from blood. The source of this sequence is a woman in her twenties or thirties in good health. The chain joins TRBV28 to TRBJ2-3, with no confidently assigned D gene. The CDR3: CASSLYKGLTDTQYF. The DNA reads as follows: TGTGCCAGCAGTTTATACAAGGGTCTGACAGATACGCAGTATTTT.